This T cell receptor beta chain was observed in a study of T cell changes during pregnancy in multiple sclerosis. Only one count was recorded for this clone. This table comes from immunoSEQ multiplex PCR, and its TCRdb copy is limited to in-frame clones, with some not included. The profile shows tens of thousands of clones, 85% to 95% of them singletons. The material was peripheral blood, obtained in the third trimester of pregnancy. The receptor was derived from a female donor with multiple sclerosis, enrolled in a pregnancy study.

CDR3 DNA sequence: TGTGCCTGGAGTGAAACAGGGGCCTTTAATGAGCAGTTCTTC. Its protein product is CAWSETGAFNEQFF. The chain employs TRBV30 and TRBJ2-1; 7 nucleotides line up with TRBD1. This CDR3 contains 14 residues. Trimming removed 1 base from V and 7 bases from J; junction bases left unmatched: 7. CDR1 is GTSNPN, CDR2 SVGIG, per germline (reference sequence).